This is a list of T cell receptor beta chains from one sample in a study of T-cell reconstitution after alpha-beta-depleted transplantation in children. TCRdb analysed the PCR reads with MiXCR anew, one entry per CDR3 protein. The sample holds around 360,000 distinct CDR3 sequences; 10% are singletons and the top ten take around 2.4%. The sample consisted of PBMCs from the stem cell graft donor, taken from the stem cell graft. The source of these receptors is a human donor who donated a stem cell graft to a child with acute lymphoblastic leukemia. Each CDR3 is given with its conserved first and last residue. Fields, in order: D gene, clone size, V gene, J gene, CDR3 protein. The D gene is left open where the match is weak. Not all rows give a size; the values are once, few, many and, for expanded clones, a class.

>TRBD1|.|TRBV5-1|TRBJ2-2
CASSSPRDRGNTGELFF
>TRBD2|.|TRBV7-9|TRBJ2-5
CASSTGLAGVETQYF
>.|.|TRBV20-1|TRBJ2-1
CSAPLGTRYNEQFF
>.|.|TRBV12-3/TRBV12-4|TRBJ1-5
CASSLGGTAQQPQHF
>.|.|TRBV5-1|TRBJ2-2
CASSLAGGAGTGELFF
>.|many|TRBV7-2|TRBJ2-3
CASTSFGRIADTQYF
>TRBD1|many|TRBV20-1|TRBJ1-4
CSARDRRTGSNEKLFF
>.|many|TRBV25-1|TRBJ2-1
CASNGRSSYNEQFF
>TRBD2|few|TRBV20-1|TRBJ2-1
CSARELAGAGNEQFF
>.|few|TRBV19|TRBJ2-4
CASGRESRSKNIQYF
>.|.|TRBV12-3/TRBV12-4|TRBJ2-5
CASSSPAEQETQYF
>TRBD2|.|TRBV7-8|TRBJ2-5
CASSGRLAHIQETQYF
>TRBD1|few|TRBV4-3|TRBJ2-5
CASSPLMGQGGETQYF
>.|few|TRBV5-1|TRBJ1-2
CASRNPRALGGYTF
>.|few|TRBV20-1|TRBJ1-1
CSAPYEVGAFF
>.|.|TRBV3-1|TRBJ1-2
CASSRDTYGYTF
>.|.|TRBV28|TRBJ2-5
CASTPSGGLQETQYF
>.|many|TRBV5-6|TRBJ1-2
CASSPSDRPIYGYTF
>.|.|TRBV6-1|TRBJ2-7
CASSEGGPYEQYF
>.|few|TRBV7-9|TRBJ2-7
CASSFRDLIYEQYF
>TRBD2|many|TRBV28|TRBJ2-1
CASRRIPGLAGGRYNEQFF
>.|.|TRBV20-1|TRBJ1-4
CSATGTFSATNEKLFF
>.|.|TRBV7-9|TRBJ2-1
CASSWPKLEAGNEQFF
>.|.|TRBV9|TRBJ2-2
CASSHSPGELFF
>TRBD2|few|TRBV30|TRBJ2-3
CAWSVWTRNPVSTDTQYF
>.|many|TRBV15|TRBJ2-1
CATSRGAENEQFF
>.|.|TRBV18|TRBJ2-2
CASSLTANTGELFF
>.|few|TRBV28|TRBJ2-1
CASSPRGGVLYEQFF
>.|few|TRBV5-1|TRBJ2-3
CASSPFADGWGPDTQYF
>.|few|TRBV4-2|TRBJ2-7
CASSQVQTSISSYEQYF
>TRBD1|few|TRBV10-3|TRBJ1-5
CAISPGTDISNQPQHF
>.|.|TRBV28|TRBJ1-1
CASRPPEGGTEAFF
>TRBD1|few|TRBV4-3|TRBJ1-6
CASSQEMVGGVPLHF
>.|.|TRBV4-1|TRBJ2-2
CASSQGSRSNTGELFF
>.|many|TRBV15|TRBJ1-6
CATSERTDSPLHF
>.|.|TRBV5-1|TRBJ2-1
CASSLVVAYNEQFF
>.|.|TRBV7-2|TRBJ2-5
CASSFGLAAVAQYF
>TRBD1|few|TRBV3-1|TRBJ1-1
CASSQERGRMDTEAFF
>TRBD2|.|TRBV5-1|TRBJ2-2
CASSSGLAGAGELFF
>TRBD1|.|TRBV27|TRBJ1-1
CASSAPGQGTMNTEAFF
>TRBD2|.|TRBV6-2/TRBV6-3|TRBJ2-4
CASSYGQGGNIQYF
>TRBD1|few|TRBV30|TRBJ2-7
CAWSVRRTGDISYEQYF
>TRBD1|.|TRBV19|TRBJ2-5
CASSTRTGEGPYQETQYF
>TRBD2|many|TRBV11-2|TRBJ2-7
CASTGGLAGGVSLYEQYF
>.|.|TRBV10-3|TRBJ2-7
CAISEARYEQYF
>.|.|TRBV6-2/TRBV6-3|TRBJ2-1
CASSPPLGDQNEQFF
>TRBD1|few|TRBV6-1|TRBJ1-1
CASVRTGLNTEAFF
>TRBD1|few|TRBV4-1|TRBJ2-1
CASSQEGRDRVIYNEQFF
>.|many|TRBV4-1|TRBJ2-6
CASETGANVLTF
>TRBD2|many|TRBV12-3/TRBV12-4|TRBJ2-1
CASSFSLAGVGEQFF
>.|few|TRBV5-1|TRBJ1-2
CASSLESVYGYTF
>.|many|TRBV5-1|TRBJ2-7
CASSLDWQKGYEQYF
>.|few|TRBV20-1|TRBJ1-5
CSARRGGGNQPQHF
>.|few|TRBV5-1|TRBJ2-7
CASSTFGSSSYEQYF